This passage covers 15 T cell receptor beta chains from one sample sequenced in a study of T cells after yellow fever vaccination. TCRdb independently ran MiXCR on the 5' RACE reads; one entry per CDR3 protein. This sample has about 63,000 distinct CDR3 sequences, with about 7% found just once. This sample comprised CD8+ T cells sorted from PBMCs, obtained 15 days after the yellow fever booster vaccination. Source of these receptors: a man aged 25-45 years who received the YFV17D yellow fever vaccine.

In its sample, this clonotype was seen a few times. This chain links TRBV18 with TRBJ1-1, with D uncertain. Trimming left V 0 bases short and J 1 base short, with 9 bases between. The CDR3 loop spans 15 amino acids. The germline V gene has CDR1 KGHSH and CDR2 LQKENI. CDR3 bases: TGTGCCAGCTCACCACCGATCTTAGGGAACACTGAAGCTTTCTTT. Translation: CASSPPILGNTEAFF.

This clonotype was recorded many times. The chain employs TRBV24-1 and TRBJ2-2; weak D call: TRBD2 (6 bases). The CDR3 runs 18 residues. Between the trimmed V and J ends, which lost 4 bases and 0 bases, there was a span of 17 bases. The germline gives CDR1 KGHDR, CDR2 SFDVKD. The CDR3 nucleotides are TGTGCCACCAGTGAGCCCACGACCGGGACTGCGAACACCGGGGAGCTGTTTTTT. Encoded protein: CATSEPTTGTANTGELFF.

This chain links TRBV7-9 with TRBJ2-7, with 16 bases that match TRBD2. Germline-derived CDR1 and CDR2 are SEHNR and FQNEAQ (reference sequence). V dropped 6 bases and J dropped 2; count of bases not matched to a gene: 7. The CDR3 has 17 amino acids. The CDR3 region is CASRPGTSGRGTYEQYF. The CDR3 coding sequence is TGTGCCAGCAGGCCCGGGACTAGCGGGAGGGGGACCTACGAGCAGTACTTC.

This clonotype was found many times. This chain links TRBV20-1 with TRBJ2-2, with D possibly being TRBD2 (6 bases). Germline-derived CDR1 and CDR2 are DFQATT and SNEGSKA (reference sequence). The V gene lost 3 bases and the J gene lost 4 bases, with 18 bases spanning the gap. This CDR3 has 16 residues. The CDR3 region is CSASGLGGKFTGELFF. CDR3 in DNA: TGCAGTGCTAGCGGCCTAGGCGGGAAATTCACCGGGGAGCTGTTTTTT.

This clonotype was seen repeatedly, ten times or more. The rearrangement joins TRBV7-2 to TRBJ1-2; 7 bases line up with TRBD1. This CDR3 region has 15 residues. Germline V CDR1 and CDR2: SGHTA, FQGNSA. V was pared by 3 bases and J by 1 base, with 5 bases of the junction left unmatched. The CDR3 spells CASSLAGQLNYGYTF. Here the CDR3 DNA reads TGTGCCAGCAGCTTGGCGGGACAGCTTAACTATGGCTACACCTTC.

Comment on this clonotype: A read error may explain this, as a much larger clone is one base away. The chain couples TRBV20-1 to TRBJ2-3; D gene ambiguous. The V gene lost 3 bases and the J gene lost 4 bases, with 8 bases spanning the gap. This CDR3 has 12 residues. In germline, CDR1 is DFQATT, CDR2 SNEGSKA (reference sequence). CDR3 sequence: CSASLGADTQYF. The CDR3 DNA is TGCAGTGCTAGCCTGGGCGCAGATACGCAGTATTTT.

The chain combines TRBV20-1 with TRBJ2-1, with D tentatively TRBD1 (6 bases). CDR1 DFQATT and CDR2 SNEGSKA come from the germline V gene (reference sequence). This CDR3 spans 16 amino acids. The germline V and J ends were trimmed by 6 bases and 2 bases, with 20 bases remaining between them. CDR3 amino acids: CSATPRGGDTYNEQFF. CDR3 DNA: TGCAGTGCAACCCCCCGAGGGGGTGATACCTACAATGAGCAGTTCTTC.

The genes are TRBV19 and TRBJ2-1; 9 bases map to TRBD2. J gave up 8 bases and V 2 bases, and 4 bases lay outside the gene matches. CDR3 length equals 14 residues. CDR1 LNHDA and CDR2 SQIVND come from the germline V gene (reference sequence). CDR3 sequence: CASSIQASGDEQFF. The CDR3 DNA reads as TGTGCCAGTAGTATACAAGCTAGCGGGGATGAGCAGTTCTTC.

The chain carries TRBV29-1 and TRBJ2-3; D is undetermined. The CDR3 loop spans 13 amino acids. The ends were cut back, 4 bases at V and 0 bases at J, with 8 bases in the middle. Germline CDR1 reads SQVTM; CDR2 reads ANQGSEA. The CDR3 loop is CSVGVPSTDTQYF. In DNA form, the CDR3 reads TGCAGCGTTGGCGTTCCTAGCACAGATACGCAGTATTTT.

In this sample, this clonotype turned up many times. The chain has TRBV20-1 and TRBJ2-1; 14 bases are shared with TRBD2. V shed 5 bases, J shed 7 bases, and the junction held 7 bases outside the gene matches. This CDR3 region has 15 residues. Germline assignment: CDR1 DFQATT and CDR2 SNEGSKA (reference sequence). In DNA, the CDR3 is TGCAGTGCTGCAGCCGGGACTAGCGGGGGAAATGAGCAGTTCTTC. This gives the protein CSAAAGTSGGNEQFF.

This clonotype was detected ten times or more. This chain joins TRBV9 and TRBJ2-1; 7 nucleotides match TRBD2. This CDR3 has 14 residues. V lost 0 bases, J lost 9 bases, and 6 bases stayed unmatched. Germline V gene data show CDR1 as SGDLS and CDR2 as YYNGEE. The CDR3 here is CASSVGGGGSEQFF. The CDR3 DNA reads as TGTGCCAGCAGCGTAGGGGGGGGAGGGAGTGAGCAGTTCTTC.

In this sample, this clonotype turned up many times. The chain couples TRBV29-1 to TRBJ2-3, with 9 bases lining up with TRBD2. The CDR3 loop spans 13 amino acids. With 8 bases clipped from V and 3 bases from J, the junction kept 6 bases outside the gene matches. Germline CDR1 is SQVTM and CDR2 is ANQGSEA. The CDR3 region is CSPTSGLTDTQYF. The DNA of the CDR3 is TGCAGCCCAACTAGCGGGTTGACAGATACGCAGTATTTT.

This clonotype was counted ten times or more. This chain uses TRBV28 with TRBJ2-3; 7 bases are a match to TRBD1. Germline V lookup: CDR1 MDHEN, CDR2 SYDVKM. V lost 6 bases to trimming and J lost 1 base; unmatched junction nucleotides: 10. CDR3 length: 16 residues. The CDR3 sequence: CASSPGTASGTDTQYF. The DNA for the CDR3 is TGTGCCAGCAGCCCCGGGACAGCGAGTGGCACAGATACGCAGTATTTT. The variable domain in full, with the rest retrieved from reference TRBV28 and TRBJ2-3, is DVKVTQSSRYLVKRTGEKVFLECVQDMDHENMFWYRQDPGLGLRLIYFSYDVKMKEKGDIPEGYSVSREKKERFSLILESASTNQTSMYLCASSPGTASGTDTQYFGPGTRLTVL.

This clonotype was seen repeatedly, ten times or more. J is TRBJ2-7 and V is TRBV19; D remains unclear. The V gene lost 5 bases and the J gene lost 4 bases, with 12 bases spanning the gap. Germline V lookup: CDR1 LNHDA, CDR2 SQIVND (reference sequence). The CDR3 runs to 13 residues. Here the CDR3 DNA reads TGTGCCAGTAGTGCCGGACCCAGATACGAGCAGTACTTC. Amino acids: CASSAGPRYEQYF.

Ten or more counts support this clonotype. The chain employs TRBV14 and TRBJ2-1, with TRBD2 matching over 11 bases. The V and J ends lost 6 bases and 3 bases, in that order; junction bases with no gene match: 1. Germline V lookup: CDR1 SGHDN, CDR2 FVKESK. The CDR3 runs to 14 residues. Written as DNA, the CDR3 is TGTGCCAGCAGACTAGCGGGAGACTACAATGAGCAGTTCTTC. It translates to CASRLAGDYNEQFF. Combining the CDR3 with reference TRBV14 and TRBJ2-1 gives the whole variable domain EAGVTQFPSHSVIEKGQTVTLRCDPISGHDNLYWYRRVMGKEIKFLLHFVKESKQDESGMPNNRFLAERTGGTYSTLKVQPAELEDSGVYFCASRLAGDYNEQFFGPGTRLTVL.